The clone carrying this TCR beta chain was recorded a few times. Antigen: not known. From germline, CDR1 is KGHSH and CDR2 LQKENI. The V gene lost 0 bases and the J gene lost 3 bases, with 5 bases spanning the gap. This CDR3 comprises 13 residues. These data belong to a study of cytomegalovirus exposure and HLA in healthy donors. The PCR was carried out with 60 Vbeta primers and 13 Jbeta primers. TCRdb's table, derived via immunoSEQ multiplex PCR, lists solely in-frame clones and lacks some. Of roughly 250,000 clones in the sample, 80% were seen once. Study-wide results and limits: Follow-up analysis found HLA locus-dependent TCR association rates, highest for DRB1 and lowest for HLA-C. What a later analysis showed was that several of the most significant clusters appeared linked to common viral pathogens.

Sequencing was carried out using PBMCs. The V call is TRBV18, the J call TRBJ1-1, with a tentative D call TRBD1 (5 bases). This sequence was found in a girl aged 2 to 10 in good health and CMV-seronegative. The CDR3 protein is CASSPPGDTEAFF. CDR3 nucleotides: TGTGCCAGCTCACCACCAGGGGACACTGAAGCTTTCTTT.